This TCR beta chain was sequenced during a study of cytomegalovirus exposure and HLA in healthy donors. Overall study results and limits: Trimming of TCR beta V- and J-genes showed a link, identified in a later analysis, to a missense DCLRE1C variant.

Vbeta (60) and Jbeta (13) primers were used in the PCR. The protocol was immunoSEQ multiplex PCR, while the TCRdb copy is restricted to in-frame clones and leaves out a portion. Among about 160,000 clones listed, about 77% were seen once. Concerning this clone itself: Its antigen is unknown.

The clonotype comes from a man between 18 and 35 years old in good health and CMV-seropositive. The sequenced sample was PBMCs.

CDR3 loop: CASSPTGGWGTEAFF. CDR3 DNA sequence: TGTGCCAGCAGCCCGACTGGGGGCTGGGGCACTGAAGCTTTCTTT. The rearrangement joins TRBV7-9 to TRBJ1-1; tentative D call: TRBD1 (6 bases). The germline V and J ends were trimmed by 5 bases and 4 bases, with 17 bases remaining between them. The CDR3 sequence is 15 residues long. Germline CDR1 SEHNR, CDR2 FQNEAQ (reference sequence).